The TCR beta chain described here comes from a study of response to subunit inactivated influenza vaccine. In TCRdb, the RT-PCR reads were re-called with MiXCR into one record per CDR3 protein. The sample comprises around 490,000 distinct CDR3 sequences, less than 10% of which are singletons, and 13% rests with the top ten. Germline V lookup: CDR1 LGHNA, CDR2 YSLEER. V shed 0 bases and J 5 bases; nucleotides not matched to a gene: 4. The length of the CDR3 is 15 residues. Whole-study results and caveats: The study's authors posited that every seasonal influenza vaccination enlists few new T cells.

This clonotype has a count of ten or more. What it binds is not known. The chain joins TRBV4-3 to TRBJ1-5; TRBD1 matches at 7 bases. This clonotype was sampled from a man aged 50-75 years who received an inactivated influenza vaccine. Sequencing used PBMCs from blood, obtained around 2 years after vaccination. In DNA, the CDR3 is TGCGCCAGCAGCCAAGATGGAGGGGGCCATCAGCCCCAGCATTTT. Translating it yields CASSQDGGGHQPQHF.